This T cell receptor (beta chain) was identified in a study of T cell responses to AZD1222 COVID-19 vaccine. Study conclusions and caveats: Seropositive at baseline were only a handful of AZD1222 recipients. The study found Spike-specific TCR breadth and depth rose after two AZD1222 doses. A mostly white British donor set with more females was recruited, and clonal diversity was possibly underestimated. Scientists sampled the repertoires only once the peak T cell response had passed.

The CDR3 runs 14 residues. With V trimmed by 1 base and J by 2 bases, 2 bases remained unmatched. Germline lookup yields CDR1 SEHNR and CDR2 FQNEAQ (reference sequence). Repertoires were generated with immunoSEQ multiplex PCR, while TCRdb's copy carries only in-frame clones and drops some. The repertoire holds 120,000 or so clones, with approximately 90% as singletons. Worth noting for this clone: Its antigen is not identified.

This sequence was found in an adult in good health. The rearrangement uses TRBV7-9 and TRBJ2-7; TRBD2 aligns across 7 bases. Specimen: peripheral blood, collected on day 0 of MenACWY control vaccination. CDR3 residues: CASSLGLAAYEQYF. The DNA of the CDR3 is TGTGCCAGCAGCTTAGGCCTAGCGGCCTACGAGCAGTACTTC.